This T cell receptor beta chain is from a study of blood T cell repertoires in COVID-19 (dated by TCRdb to 2020 to 2022). Concerning the study at large: Samples covering the acute and convalescent phases of COVID-19 were provided by collaborators in the United States, Italy and Spain. Samples came from the ongoing ImmuneRACE study (first 160 participants) plus 1,254 subjects from 6 global collaborators. Deeply sampled blood TCRbeta repertoires from subjects exposed to, actively infected with, or recovered from COVID-19 were included in the dataset. The repertoires were made available in a free public database intended to serve as a resource for research on the immune response to SARS-CoV-2. Where HLA class I and class II types were available, the types were taken from metadata supplied by the sample provider, not from assay-based typing. The material from the prospective study consisted of cDNA or gDNA derived from T cells, B-cell-depleted T cells, or PBMCs. A de-identified subject ID, COVID-19 status, age in years and sex were almost always included in the sample metadata. Paper-wide results and their limitations: The quantity of clinical and demographic metadata differed by source and by participant and was supplied without curation.

Whole blood was collected in K2EDTA tubes by collaborating institutions according to the institutions' own protocols. For TCRbeta analysis, collaborators shipped samples as frozen whole blood, isolated PBMCs, or DNA extracted from either of those sample types. Turning to this clone: Its recognized antigen is unknown. No much larger clonotype is one base removed from it; base qualities were not supplied.

The CDR3 numbers 16 residues from cysteine through phenylalanine. The only DNA kept is the CDR3, 48 bases in frame from the first base. CDR1 and CDR2 are drawn from the germline V gene (reference sequence): LNHDA, SQIVND. V sheds 5 bases and J sheds 2 bases, leaving 16 bases between their ends. The immunoSEQ Assay, a bias-controlled multiplex PCR, was used to amplify TCRbeta CDR3 regions from genomic DNA. Turning to the authors' computational methods: Nucleated cell counts per sample were estimated from amplification of reference gene primers within the assay. To quantify the absolute abundance of each unique TCRbeta CDR3 rearrangement, sequence reads were collapsed and filtered. Productive Simpson clonality was computed per sample as the square root of Simpson's diversity index over productive rearrangements. TCRdb obtained this table from immuneACCESS and retained in-frame rearrangements with V and J assigned. These tables miss some clones; where compared with another copy, unresolved V genes account for less than half of the shortfall, and the remainder is unexplained. V and J calls and clone size come straight from that table; D and trimming were deduced from the DNA. Present in this sample are 95,000 to 150,000 clones, 80% to 90% of which were seen just once. The leading ten clones occupy roughly 29% of the sample.

Sequenced input: peripheral blood. The receptor was derived from an older woman with acute or convalescent COVID-19. Rearrangement joined TRBV19 to TRBJ1-5, and perhaps TRBD1 as D gene, on 5 matching bases. In nucleotides, the sequence is TGTGCCAGTAGTCCCTCTCAGGGTTTCGGCAATCAGCCCCAGCATTTT. The resulting protein is CASSPSQGFGNQPQHF.